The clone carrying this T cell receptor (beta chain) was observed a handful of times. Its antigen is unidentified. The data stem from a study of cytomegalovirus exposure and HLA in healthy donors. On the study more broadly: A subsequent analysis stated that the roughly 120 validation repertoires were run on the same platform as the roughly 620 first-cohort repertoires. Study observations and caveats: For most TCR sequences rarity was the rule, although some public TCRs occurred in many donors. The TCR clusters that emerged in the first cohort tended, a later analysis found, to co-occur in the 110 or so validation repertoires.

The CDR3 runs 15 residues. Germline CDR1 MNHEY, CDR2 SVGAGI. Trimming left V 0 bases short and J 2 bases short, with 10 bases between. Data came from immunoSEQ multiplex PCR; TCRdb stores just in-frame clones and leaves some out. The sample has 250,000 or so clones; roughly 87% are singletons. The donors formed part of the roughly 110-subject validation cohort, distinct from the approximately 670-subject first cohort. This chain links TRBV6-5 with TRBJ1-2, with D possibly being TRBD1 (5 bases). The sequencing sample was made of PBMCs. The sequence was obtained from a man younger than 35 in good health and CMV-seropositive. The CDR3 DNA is TGTGCCAGCAGTTACTCGATTCAGGGAAACTATGGCTACACCTTC. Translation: CASSYSIQGNYGYTF.